Presented here are 5 T cell receptor beta chains from one specimen sequenced in a study of T cells in localized non-small cell lung cancer. The data were produced by immunoSEQ multiplex PCR, yet TCRdb's version contains in-frame clones alone and is incomplete. The top ten clones hold 13% of a sample with tens of thousands of clones, 80% to 90% of them seen once. The material sequenced was peripheral blood, taken before any cancer treatment. These receptors were obtained from a female donor of 60 years or more with stage I lung adenocarcinoma.

This clone was seen a single time. The rearrangement links TRBV5-1 to TRBJ2-2, with TRBD1 matching over 10 bases. In germline, CDR1 is SGHRS, CDR2 YFSETQ. This CDR3 spans 15 amino acids. With V trimmed by 0 bases and J by 7 bases, 3 bases remained unmatched. DNA for the CDR3: TGCGCCAGCAGCTTGGGGGACAGGGGTGTCGGGGAGCTGTTTTTT. This gives the protein CASSLGDRGVGELFF.

The chain combines TRBV7-9 with TRBJ2-3, with no clear D. Germline V gene data show CDR1 as SEHNR and CDR2 as FQNEAQ (reference sequence). The CDR3 length is 12 residues. The V end lost 5 bases, the J end lost 7 bases, and 10 bases lay between the germline ends. CDR3 DNA sequence: TGTGCCAGCAGCCCAGAAGGATATACGCAGTATTTT. This encodes CASSPEGYTQYF.

The rearrangement joins TRBV7-3 to TRBJ2-5; D possibly corresponds to TRBD1 (5 bases). Germline CDR1 SGHTA, CDR2 FQGTGA. Deletions cut 1 base from V and 4 bases from J, with 13 bases between. The CDR3 consists of 15 residues. The CDR3 DNA is TGTGCCAGCAGCTTAAACCAGGGTCGGCTAGAGACCCAGTACTTC. As protein: CASSLNQGRLETQYF.

The chain has TRBV13 and TRBJ1-3, with D hard to call. The CDR3 covers 15 residues. Germline assignment: CDR1 PRHDT and CDR2 FYEKMQ (reference sequence). Trimming took off 3 bases at V and 0 bases at J, with 9 bases between the two ends. The CDR3 loop reads CASSLQHSSGNTIYF. As DNA, the CDR3 is TGTGCCAGCAGCTTGCAGCATAGCTCTGGAAACACCATATATTTT.

V is TRBV19 and J is TRBJ2-7, with a weak D call TRBD1 (5 bases). The V end was cut by 5 bases, the J end by 4 bases, with 24 bases between. Germline CDR1 LNHDA, CDR2 SQIVND (reference sequence). The CDR3 is 17 amino acids. CDR3 loop: CASSPLPPGRVIYEQYF. In DNA, the CDR3 is TGTGCCAGTAGTCCCCTCCCCCCAGGGCGTGTGATTTACGAGCAGTACTTC. Filled out from reference TRBV19 and TRBJ2-7, the complete variable domain reads DGGITQSPKYLFRKEGQNVTLSCEQNLNHDAMYWYRQDPGQGLRLIYYSQIVNDFQKGDIAEGYSVSREKKESFPLTVTSAQKNPTAFYLCASSPLPPGRVIYEQYFGPGTRLTVT.